The 2 T cell receptor beta chains presented below share a single source sample, sequenced in a study of tumor and adjacent non-tumor tissue in lung cancer. RNA was extracted from bulk tissue without any cell sorting. More than 3 cm separated this lung sample from the edge of the tumor. TCRbeta libraries were built with three rounds of nested PCR, modified from ARM-PCR. MiXCR, applied by TCRdb to the multiplex PCR reads, yields one record per CDR3 protein. The sample lists 80,000 to 100,000 distinct CDR3 sequences, roughly 80% occurring once. The sequenced material came from distant non-tumor lung tissue. These receptors were collected from a man aged 60-69 years with small cell lung cancer.

Regarding this clonotype: The junction shows a germline mismatch at one end, possibly a read error. The chain joins TRBV12-3 or TRBV12-4 to TRBJ2-6; maybe TRBD2 (5 bases). This CDR3 spans 16 amino acids. The CDR3 DNA follows: TGCGCCGGCAGTCTGGCGGCGGGCCCTGGGGCCAACGTCCTGACTTTC. This sequence encodes CAGSLAAGPGANVLTF.

This clonotype appeared a single time. A junction boundary mismatches the germline segment, possibly from a read error. V is TRBV6-5 and J is TRBJ1-1, with 7 bases aligning to TRBD1. The CDR3 extends over 16 amino acids. CDR1 and CDR2 from the germline V gene are MNHEY and SVGAGI. CDR3 sequence (DNA): TGTGCCAGCAGTTATCCCCCTAAGGGGGCAGGCACTGAAACTTTCTTT. Its protein product is CASSYPPKGAGTETFF.